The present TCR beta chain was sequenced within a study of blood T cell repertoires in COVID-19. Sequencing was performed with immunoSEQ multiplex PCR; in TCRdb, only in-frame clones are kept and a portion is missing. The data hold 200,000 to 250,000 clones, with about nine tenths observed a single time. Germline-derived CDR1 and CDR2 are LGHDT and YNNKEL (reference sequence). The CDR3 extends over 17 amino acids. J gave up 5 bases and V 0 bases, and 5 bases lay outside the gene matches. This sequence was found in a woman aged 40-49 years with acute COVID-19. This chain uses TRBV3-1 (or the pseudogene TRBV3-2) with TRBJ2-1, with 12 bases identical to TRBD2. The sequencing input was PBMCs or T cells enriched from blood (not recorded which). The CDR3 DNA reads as TGTGCCAGCAGCCAAGATTCGGGACTAGCGGGTAACAATGAGCAGTTCTTC. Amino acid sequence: CASSQDSGLAGNNEQFF.